The T cell receptor (beta chain) described here comes from a study of OX40 agonist ivuxolimab in advanced cancers. Study-level background: Ivuxolimab, which patients received intravenously every 2 weeks, was dosed at 0.01 to 10 mg/kg. Dose-escalation patients were diagnosed with hepatocellular carcinoma, melanoma, renal cell cancer or head and neck cancer.

Sequenced by immunoSEQ multiplex PCR; TCRdb stores in-frame clones only, minus some. The sample shows over 85,000 clones, roughly 87% of them seen only once. Germline-derived CDR1 and CDR2 are MNHEY and SVGAGI. Trimming removed 5 bases at V and 6 bases at J, with 9 bases between. This CDR3 has 12 residues. This rearrangement joins TRBV6-5 to TRBJ2-3; D gene ambiguous. This sequence was found in an adult with an advanced solid tumor such as melanoma, head and neck, liver or kidney cancer. This material consisted of CD4+ or CD8+ T cells sorted from blood, taken in a trial of the OX40 agonist ivuxolimab. The CDR3 sequence is CASSPPRDTQYF. CDR3 nucleotides: TGTGCCAGCAGTCCGCCTCGGGATACGCAGTATTTT.